A single sample gave rise to the 8 T cell receptor beta chains below, sequenced in a study of T cells in Graves' hyperthyroidism and ophthalmopathy. Amplified regions were TCR beta CDR3 sequences from RNA transcripts. Researchers ran a first-round RT-PCR on the TCR CDR3 using the HTBI primer set. TCRdb re-called the multiplex PCR reads through MiXCR, storing one row per CDR3 protein. Of 600,000 to 900,000 distinct CDR3 sequences listed, about 17% are singletons. Source material: blood. The receptor set was obtained from a man aged 18 to 29 with Graves' hyperthyroidism.

This clonotype was detected only a few times. The J gene is TRBJ1-3, the V gene TRBV5-6; D remains unclear. Deletions cut 0 bases from V and 0 bases from J, with 4 bases between. The CDR3 totals 14 residues. Germline lookup yields CDR1 SGHDT and CDR2 YYEEEE. The CDR3 protein is CASSLDGSGNTIYF. The CDR3 DNA follows: TGTGCCAGCAGCTTGGACGGCTCTGGAAACACCATATATTTT.

This clonotype was observed a few times. The V and J genes are TRBV29-1 and TRBJ2-3, with 9 bases that match TRBD1. Germline assignment: CDR1 SQVTM and CDR2 ANQGSEA. Losses at the gene ends were 6 bases for V and 0 bases for J; bases not matched to a gene: 10. The CDR3 contains 16 residues. In DNA form, the CDR3 reads TGCAGCGTACCTCCGGGACAGGGTTCTAGCACAGATACGCAGTATTTT. Protein product: CSVPPGQGSSTDTQYF.

This sequence joins TRBV7-6 and TRBJ1-4, with D unresolved. Germline CDR1 reads SGHVS; CDR2 reads FNYEAQ. The CDR3 is 15 amino acids. The V end lost 1 base, the J end lost 0 bases, and 6 bases lay between the germline ends. The CDR3 spells CASSLVAATNEKLFF. The CDR3 DNA reads as TGTGCCAGCAGCTTAGTGGCGGCAACTAATGAAAAACTGTTTTTT.

This clonotype was observed at least ten times. The chain carries TRBV12-3 or TRBV12-4 and TRBJ2-4, with no clear D. The CDR3 has 14 amino acids. Trimming stripped 8 bases from V and 1 base from J, with 12 bases between. CDR3 loop: CASSSIRAKNIQYF. CDR3 nucleotides: TGTGCCAGCTCCTCTATTCGGGCCAAAAACATTCAGTACTTC.

This clonotype occurred many times. The V gene is TRBV11-2, the J gene TRBJ2-7; 10 positions agree with TRBD1. CDR1 and CDR2 from the germline V gene are SGHAT and FQNNGV. This CDR3 is 15 amino acids long. The V and J ends lost 5 bases and 4 bases, in that order; junction bases with no gene match: 8. The chain's CDR3 is CASSTGTGVLYEQYF. The CDR3 DNA follows: TGTGCCAGCAGCACCGGGACAGGGGTACTATACGAGCAGTACTTC. Together with reference TRBV11-2 and TRBJ2-7, the CDR3 gives the full variable domain: EAGVAQSPRYKIIEKRQSVAFWCNPISGHATLYWYQQILGQGPKLLIQFQNNGVVDDSQLPKDRFSAERLKGVDSTLKIQPAKLEDSAVYLCASSTGTGVLYEQYFGPGTRLTVT.

V gene TRBV20-1 combines with J gene TRBJ2-3; 12 bases fit TRBD2. The J segment lost 2 bases and the V segment lost 2 bases, leaving 5 bases of the junction unmatched. This CDR3 has 16 amino acids. Germline V lookup: CDR1 DFQATT, CDR2 SNEGSKA (reference sequence). The CDR3 DNA is TGCAGTGCTAGACCACTAGCGGGAGGCGACACAGATACGCAGTATTTT. This codes for CSARPLAGGDTDTQYF.

The rearrangement links TRBV20-1 to TRBJ2-1; 11 bases match TRBD2. The germline V gene encodes CDR1 DFQATT and CDR2 SNEGSKA (reference sequence). V lost 0 bases, J lost 2 bases, and 3 bases stayed unmatched. CDR3 size: 16 residues. CDR3 sequence: CSARDLAGGTYNEQFF. The DNA of the CDR3 is TGCAGTGCTAGAGATTTAGCGGGAGGGACCTACAATGAGCAGTTCTTC.

V and J are TRBV5-4 and TRBJ1-1; weak D call: TRBD1 (6 bases). There are 16 residues in the CDR3. CDR1 SGHNT and CDR2 YYREEE come from the germline V gene (reference sequence). V lost 5 bases and J 4 bases, leaving 21 bases between the germline ends. CDR3 region: CASRQTTGNIFTEAFF. DNA of the CDR3: TGTGCCAGCAGGCAGACAACAGGGAATATTTTCACTGAAGCTTTCTTT.